This T cell receptor (beta chain) came from a study of graft-versus-host responses after intestinal transplantation. The CDR3 spans 13 residues. CDR1 is WSHSY and CDR2 is SAAADI in the germline V gene. Germline trimming cut 6 bases from V and 9 bases from J; bases unmatched to any gene: 7. With respect to this clone: Its antigen is not identified.

Sequencing was performed with immunoSEQ multiplex PCR; in TCRdb, only in-frame clones are kept and a portion is missing. The data show 98,000 or so clones, approximately 84% seen once. The sample was unstimulated CD4+ T cells sorted from spleen or lymph node cells, taken before intestinal transplant. V gene TRBV10-2 combines with J gene TRBJ2-1, with 8 nucleotides matching TRBD1. This clonotype was obtained from a human donor who received an intestinal transplant. CDR3 residues: CASRPSGGPEQFF. The CDR3 DNA is TGCGCCAGCAGACCCTCAGGGGGCCCTGAGCAGTTCTTC.